The 16 T cell receptor beta chains below all came from one sample that was sequenced in a study of response to subunit inactivated influenza vaccine. TCRdb analysed the RT-PCR reads with MiXCR anew, one entry per CDR3 protein. The sample consists of roughly 630,000 distinct CDR3 sequences, 14% of them appearing once. The specimen was PBMCs from blood, collected approximately 15 days before vaccination. The origin of the receptors is a man aged 50-60 years who received an inactivated influenza vaccine.

The table lists this clonotype with a few counts. The chain couples TRBV12-3 or TRBV12-4 to TRBJ2-1, with 9 positions matching TRBD2. The CDR3 consists of 16 residues. The V gene end was trimmed by 5 bases and the J gene end by 0 bases; junction bases not matched to a gene: 5. The CDR3 coding sequence is TGTGCCAGCAGTCGGATAGCGGGGGTCTCCTACAATGAGCAGTTCTTC. It is translated as CASSRIAGVSYNEQFF.

This clonotype was observed a few times. This chain uses TRBV4-2 with TRBJ2-5, with 7 bases identical to TRBD2. Trimming at V came to 1 base and at J to 1 base, leaving 9 bases not matched to a gene. There are 17 residues in the CDR3. Germline V gives CDR1 LGHNA, CDR2 YNFKEQ. DNA of the CDR3: TGTGCCAGCAGCCAAGTTTGGTCGGCTAGCGGCCAAGAGACCCAGTACTTC. Translated: CASSQVWSASGQETQYF.

DNA for the CDR3: TGCGCCAGCAGCCCGCGGACATCCGGAGGCTACACCTTC. Amino acids: CASSPRTSGGYTF. The chain recombines TRBV4-3 with TRBJ1-2; a possible D gene is TRBD1 (5 bases). Germline loops: CDR1 LGHNA, CDR2 YSLEER. CDR3 length: 13 residues. The V gene lost 4 bases and the J gene lost 8 bases, with 14 bases spanning the gap.

A few counts support this clonotype. The chain recombines TRBV20-1 with TRBJ2-7, with 8 bases identical to TRBD2. Trimming cost V 6 bases and J 5 bases; bases outside gene matches: 9. Per the germline V gene, CDR1 is DFQATT and CDR2 is SNEGSKA (reference sequence). The CDR3 extends over 13 amino acids. The CDR3 loop is CSAQSGSLNEQYF. The DNA for the CDR3 is TGCAGTGCACAGAGCGGGAGTCTGAACGAGCAGTACTTC.

This clonotype has at least ten counts. The chain combines TRBV12-3 or TRBV12-4 with TRBJ1-1, with 10 bases that match TRBD1. Trimming removed 6 bases from V and 1 base from J; junction bases left unmatched: 8. The CDR3 covers 16 residues. CDR3 in amino acids: CASRSGTGAKNTEAFF. The CDR3, as DNA: TGTGCCAGCAGATCCGGGACAGGGGCGAAGAACACTGAAGCTTTCTTT.

This clonotype was picked up many times. This chain joins TRBV20-1 and TRBJ2-5, with 10 bases fitting TRBD2. CDR1 is DFQATT and CDR2 is SNEGSKA in the germline V gene (reference sequence). CDR3 size: 15 residues. With V trimmed by 6 bases and J by 1 base, 8 bases remained unmatched. The DNA of the CDR3 is TGCAGTGCCTTTCCTCGGACTAGCGGCCAAGAGACCCAGTACTTC. Translated, it gives CSAFPRTSGQETQYF.

V usage is TRBV5-1 and J usage is TRBJ1-3, with D maybe TRBD1 (5 bases). The length of the CDR3 is 16 residues. V was trimmed by 0 bases and J by 4 bases, leaving 14 bases between them. The germline V gene encodes CDR1 SGHRS and CDR2 YFSETQ. For the CDR3, the DNA is TGCGCCAGCAGCTTGGAACCAGGGAACCTCGGAAACACCATATATTTT. It codes for CASSLEPGNLGNTIYF.

The table lists this clonotype with a few counts. This chain uses TRBV28 with TRBJ2-3, with unresolved D. Trimming took off 2 bases at V and 6 bases at J, with 18 bases between the two ends. The CDR3 totals 16 residues. CDR1 and CDR2 from the germline V gene are MDHEN and SYDVKM. As DNA, the CDR3 is TGTGCCAGCAGTTTAGTAGGTTTGACAACTGGTGATACGCAGTATTTT. This codes for CASSLVGLTTGDTQYF.

The V and J genes are TRBV4-1 and TRBJ1-4, with D tentatively TRBD1 (6 bases). Trimming took 4 bases from V and 7 from J, leaving 13 bases between them. Germline V CDR1 and CDR2: MGHRA, YSYEKL. The CDR3 has 14 residues. CDR3 region: CASSPYRDGEKLFF. The CDR3 DNA sequence: TGCGCCAGCAGCCCCTACAGGGATGGTGAAAAACTGTTTTTT.

This clonotype occurred a few times. This rearrangement joins TRBV15 to TRBJ2-5; D may be TRBD2 (6 bases). This CDR3 has 14 amino acids. CDR1 LNHNV and CDR2 YYDKDF come from the germline V gene (reference sequence). V gave up 1 base and J gave up 5 bases, with 11 bases separating them. Here the CDR3 reads CATSRVGSGETQYF. The CDR3 nucleotides are TGTGCCACCAGCAGAGTCGGGAGCGGGGAGACCCAGTACTTC.

This clonotype has ten or more counts. The chain combines TRBV5-1 with TRBJ2-1; tentatively, D is TRBD1 (6 bases). V was trimmed by 0 bases and J by 5 bases, leaving 15 bases between them. Per the germline V gene, CDR1 is SGHRS and CDR2 is YFSETQ. CDR3 size: 16 residues. The CDR3 sequence is CASSLEGTLGNNEQFF. CDR3 nucleotide sequence: TGCGCCAGCAGCTTGGAGGGGACACTGGGGAACAATGAGCAGTTCTTC.

J is TRBJ2-1 and V is TRBV5-1, with D tentatively TRBD2 (5 bases). The CDR3 totals 15 residues. The V gene's germline CDR1 is SGHRS and CDR2 YFSETQ. Trimming pared 0 bases from V and 12 bases from J, leaving 19 bases between. CDR3 DNA sequence: TGCGCCAGCAGCTTGGAGAGTGGACTTGACAACAGGCAGTTCTTC. Translating it yields CASSLESGLDNRQFF.

This clonotype has only a few counts. This sequence joins TRBV7-2 and TRBJ1-1; unclear D gene. V gave up 6 bases and J gave up 12 bases, with 17 bases separating them. In germline, CDR1 is SGHTA, CDR2 FQGNSA. The CDR3 has 12 residues. The DNA for the CDR3 is TGTGCCAGCAGGGGTGACAAGGGCGGAACTTTCTTT. Translation: CASRGDKGGTFF.

In this sample, this clonotype turned up a few times. CDR3 amino acids: CASSLGGIGNTGELFF. The CDR3 nucleotides are TGTGCCAGCAGTTTGGGAGGGATCGGGAACACCGGGGAGCTGTTTTTT. The chain has TRBV27 and TRBJ2-2, with TRBD2 matching 7 bases. This CDR3 contains 16 residues. From germline, CDR1 is MNHEY and CDR2 SMNVEV (reference sequence). Trimming cost V 3 bases and J 1 base; bases outside gene matches: 5.

This chain connects TRBV7-2 to TRBJ1-2; 7 bases agree with TRBD1. V lost 7 bases to trimming and J lost 5 bases; unmatched junction nucleotides: 4. Looked up from germline, CDR1 is SGHTA and CDR2 is FQGNSA. The CDR3 totals 12 residues. CDR3 nucleotide sequence: TGTGCCAGCACAGGGGGTTGGTATGGCTACACCTTC. Translated: CASTGGWYGYTF. The full variable domain, in which reference TRBV7-2 and TRBJ1-2 provide the parts outside the CDR3, is GAGVSQSPSNKVTEKGKDVELRCDPISGHTALYWYRQSLGQGLEFLIYFQGNSAPDKSGLPSDRFSAERTGGSVSTLTIQRTQQEDSAVYLCASTGGWYGYTFGSGTRLTVV.

This clonotype has only one observation. A read error may explain this, as a much larger clone is one base away. This chain connects TRBV15 to TRBJ2-7; D is unresolved. Germline V gene sequence: CDR1 LNHNV, CDR2 YYDKDF (reference sequence). The CDR3 has 13 amino acids. The CDR3 spells CATSGEVNYEQYF. The CDR3 nucleotides are TGTGCCACCAGCGGAGAGGTCAACTACGAGCAGTACTTC.